This TCR beta chain was identified during a study of regulatory T cells in long-lasting Graves disease. General study findings and limits: With persistent disease, TRBV28, TRBJ1-2 and TRBJ2-5 were the favored segments. The persistent group shared 3,000 or so public clonotypes, more than the approximately 970 shared by new patients. TCR diversity was lower in persistent Graves' patients (versus newly diagnosed ones).

The CDR3 consists of 16 residues. The germline gives CDR1 MNHEY, CDR2 SVGEGT. The time point denotes: newly diagnosed GD, antithyroid drugs for less than 3 months. The TCR library was made from RNA extracted from PBMCs. Worth noting for this clonotype: As yet, its antigen is unknown. The junction departs from the called germline gene at one end, perhaps through a read error.

Arm-PCR of CDR3 regions with iRepertoire HTBI primers generated TCR beta libraries. In the original analysis: The samples yielded 55 to 75 TRBV and about 15 TRBJ segments. TCRdb itself ran the multiplex PCR reads through MiXCR, one entry per CDR3 protein. What appears here as the V and J calls and clone size reflects TCRdb's work, not the paper's. The sample lists roughly 500,000 distinct CDR3 sequences, around an eighth seen once, with over 7.5% in the top ten. The data were also submitted as part of a second study, on T cells in Graves' hyperthyroidism and ophthalmopathy.

The sequence was obtained from a man younger than 45 with Graves disease. The J gene is TRBJ1-3, the V gene TRBV6-2 or TRBV6-3; D is ambiguous. The source material was peripheral blood mononuclear cells (PBMCs), sampled at new diagnosis, from a patient treated with antithyroid drugs. CDR3 in DNA: TGTGCCAGCAGTGAACGTCTCGGCAGCTCTGAAAACACCATATATTTT. It translates to CASSERLGSSENTIYF.